This section outlines one T cell receptor beta chain sequence together with its context. Its antigen is not identified. The data stem from a study of T cell responses to AZD1222 COVID-19 vaccine. The table came from immunoSEQ multiplex PCR; TCRdb's copy has only in-frame clones and leaves some out. This sample has approximately 150,000 clones, with under 95% found just once. General study results and limits: Among the donors, most were white British and more were female, and clonal diversity was possibly underestimated.

This CDR3 is built from 15 residues. V was pared by 4 bases and J by 6 bases, with 17 bases between. CDR1 is MGHRA, CDR2 YSYEKL, per germline. V usage is TRBV4-1 and J usage is TRBJ2-3; D perhaps matches TRBD2 (6 bases). The specimen comprised peripheral blood, sampled on day 0 of AZD1222 vaccination. The TCR was taken from an adult in good health. The CDR3 region is CASSRLVLIRDTQYF. CDR3 nucleotides: TGCGCCAGCAGCCGACTAGTCCTAATCCGGGATACGCAGTATTTT.